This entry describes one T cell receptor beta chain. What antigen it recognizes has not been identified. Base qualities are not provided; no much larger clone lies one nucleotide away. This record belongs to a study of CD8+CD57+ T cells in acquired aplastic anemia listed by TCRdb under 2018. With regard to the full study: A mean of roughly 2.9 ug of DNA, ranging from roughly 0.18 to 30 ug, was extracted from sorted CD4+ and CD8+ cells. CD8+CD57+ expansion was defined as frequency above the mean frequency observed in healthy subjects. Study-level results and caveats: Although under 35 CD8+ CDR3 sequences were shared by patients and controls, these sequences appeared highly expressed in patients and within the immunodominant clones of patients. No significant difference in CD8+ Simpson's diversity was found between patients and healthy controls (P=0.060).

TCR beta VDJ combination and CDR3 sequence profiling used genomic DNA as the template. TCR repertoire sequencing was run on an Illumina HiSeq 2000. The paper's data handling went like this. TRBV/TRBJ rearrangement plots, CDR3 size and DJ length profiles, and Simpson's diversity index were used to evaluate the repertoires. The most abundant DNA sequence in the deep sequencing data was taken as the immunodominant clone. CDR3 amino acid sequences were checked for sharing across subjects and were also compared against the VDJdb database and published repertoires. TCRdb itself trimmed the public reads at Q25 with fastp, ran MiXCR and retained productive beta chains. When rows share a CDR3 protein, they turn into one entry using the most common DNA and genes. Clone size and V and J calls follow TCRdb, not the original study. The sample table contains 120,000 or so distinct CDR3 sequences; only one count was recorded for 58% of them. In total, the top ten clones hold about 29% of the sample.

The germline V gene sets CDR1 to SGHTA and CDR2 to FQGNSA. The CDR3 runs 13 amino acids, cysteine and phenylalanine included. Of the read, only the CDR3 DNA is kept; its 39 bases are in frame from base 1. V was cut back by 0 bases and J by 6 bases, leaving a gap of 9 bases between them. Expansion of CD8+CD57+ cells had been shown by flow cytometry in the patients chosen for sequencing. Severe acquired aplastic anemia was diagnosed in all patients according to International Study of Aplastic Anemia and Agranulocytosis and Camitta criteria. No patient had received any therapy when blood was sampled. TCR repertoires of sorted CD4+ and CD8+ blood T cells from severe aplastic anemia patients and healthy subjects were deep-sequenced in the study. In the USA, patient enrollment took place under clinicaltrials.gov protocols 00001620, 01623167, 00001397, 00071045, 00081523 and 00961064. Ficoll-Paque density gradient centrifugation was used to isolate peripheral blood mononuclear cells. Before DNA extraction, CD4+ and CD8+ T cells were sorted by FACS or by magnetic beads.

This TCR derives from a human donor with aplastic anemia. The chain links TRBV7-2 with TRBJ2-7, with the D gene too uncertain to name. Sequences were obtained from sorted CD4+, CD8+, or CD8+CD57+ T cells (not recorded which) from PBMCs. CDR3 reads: CASSLAPRLEQYF. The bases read TGTGCCAGCAGCTTAGCCCCCCGACTCGAGCAGTACTTC.